These T cell receptor beta chains were read from a single sample in a study of T cell responses to AZD1222 COVID-19 vaccine. Assay used: immunoSEQ multiplex PCR; TCRdb lists only in-frame clones, some missing. Here the sample spans some 180,000 clones, about 90% being singletons. Here the sequenced sample was peripheral blood, taken on day 0 of AZD1222 vaccination. These receptors all come from an adult in good health. Each CDR3 is given with its conserved first and last residue. The D gene is left open where the match is weak. Clone size is not always given. Where it is, it says once, few, many or a class for expanded clones.

>TRBD1|TRBJ2-7|-|TRBV6-2/TRBV6-3
CASSYTAGTGISYEQYF
TGTGCCAGCAGTTACACGGCCGGGACAGGGATCTCCTACGAGCAGTACTTC
>-|TRBJ1-6|-|TRBV27
CASRMDSYNSPLHF
TGTGCCAGCCGGATGGACAGTTATAATTCACCCCTCCACTTT
>-|TRBJ2-3|-|TRBV29-1
CSVGRDTDTQYF
TGCAGCGTTGGCCGGGACACAGATACGCAGTATTTT
>-|TRBJ2-5|-|TRBV5-4
CASSFPGRGETQYF
TGTGCCAGCAGCTTCCCCGGCAGGGGAGAGACCCAGTACTTC
>TRBD1|TRBJ1-2|-|TRBV19
CASSISGTGGYGYTF
TGTGCCAGTAGTATCTCCGGGACAGGGGGGTATGGCTACACCTTC
>-|TRBJ2-7|-|TRBV5-1
CASSPPSTEQYF
TGCGCCAGCAGCCCCCCTTCCACCGAGCAGTACTTC
>-|TRBJ1-5|-|TRBV6-5
CASRQGINQPQHF
TGTGCCAGCAGGCAGGGAATCAATCAGCCCCAGCATTTT
>TRBD1|TRBJ1-6|-|TRBV30
CASTGASRNSPLHF
TGTGCCTCTACAGGGGCCTCACGCAATTCACCCCTCCACTTT
>TRBD2|TRBJ2-5|-|TRBV7-9
CASDSFAGGHIAQETQYF
TGTGCCAGCGATAGTTTTGCGGGAGGGCATATAGCCCAAGAGACCCAGTACTTC
>-|TRBJ1-2|-|TRBV5-4
CASSTTTGFLGYTF
TGTGCCAGCAGCACTACTACAGGGTTTTTAGGCTACACCTTC
>-|TRBJ2-7|few|TRBV7-2
CASSSRRAYEQYF
TGTGCCAGCAGCTCCAGGCGGGCCTACGAGCAGTACTTC
>-|TRBJ1-1|-|TRBV29-1
CSVHQAPANTEAFF
TGCAGCGTTCACCAGGCCCCAGCGAACACTGAAGCTTTCTTT
>TRBD1|TRBJ2-3|-|TRBV14
CASSRQPGQGRDTQYF
TGTGCCAGCAGCCGACAGCCGGGACAGGGGCGGGATACGCAGTATTTT
>TRBD2|TRBJ2-7|once|TRBV9
CASSVYSGDSYEQYF
TGTGCCAGCAGCGTATATAGCGGGGACTCCTACGAGCAGTACTTC
>TRBD2|TRBJ2-1|once|TRBV6-2/TRBV6-3
CASSYMTSARGEQFF
TGTGCCAGCAGTTACATGACTAGCGCGAGGGGTGAGCAGTTCTTC
>-|TRBJ1-4|-|TRBV6-5
CASSIGEKLFF
TGTGCCAGCAGTATAGGAGAAAAACTGTTTTTT
>-|TRBJ1-6|-|TRBV2
CASSERRRSPLHF
TGTGCCAGCAGTGAAAGGCGTAGGTCACCCCTCCACTTT
>TRBD2|TRBJ2-7|-|TRBV19
CASRILAGANEQYF
TGTGCCAGTAGAATACTAGCGGGAGCAAACGAGCAGTACTTC
>TRBD2|TRBJ2-1|once|TRBV5-4
CASSLPGLAEHNEQFF
TGTGCCAGCAGCCTACCGGGACTAGCGGAACACAATGAGCAGTTCTTC
>-|TRBJ2-7|-|TRBV3-1/TRBV3-2
CASSSLPSYEQYF
TGTGCCAGCAGCTCCCTTCCCTCCTACGAGCAGTACTTC
>-|TRBJ2-7|-|TRBV27
CASSNTVSYEQYF
TGTGCCAGCAGTAACACAGTCTCCTACGAGCAGTACTTC
>TRBD1|TRBJ1-6|-|TRBV5-1
CASSPEDRGGSPLHF
TGCGCCAGCAGCCCCGAGGACAGGGGGGGGTCACCCCTCCACTTT
>-|TRBJ1-5|-|TRBV30
CAWSVLGRNQPQHF
TGTGCCTGGAGTGTACTCGGGCGAAATCAGCCCCAGCATTTT
>-|TRBJ1-1|-|TRBV27
CASSLIGDKNTEAFF
TGTGCCAGCAGTTTAATTGGGGATAAGAACACTGAAGCTTTCTTT
>TRBD2|TRBJ2-3|-|TRBV9
CASSVVSGNADTQYF
TGTGCCAGCAGCGTAGTAAGCGGGAACGCAGATACGCAGTATTTT
>TRBD1|TRBJ1-5|-|TRBV7-8
CASSFGLNSRGLNQPQHF
TGTGCCAGCAGCTTCGGTTTAAATAGCAGGGGGCTCAATCAGCCCCAGCATTTT
>-|TRBJ1-2|-|TRBV28
CASRTRQHYGYTF
TGTGCCAGCAGAACCAGGCAACACTATGGCTACACCTTC
>-|TRBJ2-1|-|TRBV11-2
CASTHWGDEQFF
TGTGCCAGCACCCATTGGGGGGATGAGCAGTTCTTC
>TRBD2|TRBJ2-3|once|TRBV15
CATSRDKTSGDTQYF
TGTGCCACCAGCAGAGATAAGACTAGCGGAGATACGCAGTATTTT
>TRBD1|TRBJ1-5|-|TRBV2
CASSSPGQGGGSNQPQHF
TGTGCCAGCAGTTCACCCGGACAGGGGGGGGGAAGCAATCAGCCCCAGCATTTT
>TRBD1|TRBJ2-1|-|TRBV28
CASSPTGQGSYNEQFF
TGTGCCAGCAGTCCCACCGGACAGGGCTCCTACAATGAGCAGTTCTTC
>TRBD1|TRBJ1-2|-|TRBV6-4
CASSEQTGGDGYTF
TGTGCCAGCAGTGAACAGACAGGGGGTGATGGCTACACCTTC
>-|TRBJ2-1|-|TRBV19
CASSIWAVGDNEQFF
TGTGCCAGTAGTATATGGGCGGTTGGAGACAATGAGCAGTTCTTC
>TRBD1|TRBJ1-4|-|TRBV7-9
CASSLGDRGTSEKLFF
TGTGCCAGCAGCTTAGGTGACAGGGGAACCTCGGAAAAACTGTTTTTT
>TRBD1|TRBJ1-1|-|TRBV5-8
CASSLTGGMGTEAFF
TGTGCCAGCAGCTTGACAGGGGGCATGGGCACTGAAGCTTTCTTT
>TRBD1|TRBJ1-6|-|TRBV4-3
CASSQTQGVNSPLHF
TGCGCCAGCAGCCAAACACAGGGGGTTAATTCACCCCTCCACTTT
>-|TRBJ1-1|once|TRBV18
CASSPPPNTEAFF
TGTGCCAGCTCACCCCCTCCGAACACTGAAGCTTTCTTT
>-|TRBJ1-1|-|TRBV11-2
CASTTQGYVGTEAFF
TGTGCCAGCACGACTCAGGGTTATGTTGGGACTGAAGCTTTCTTT
>TRBD1|TRBJ1-2|-|TRBV30
CAWSVDRGSGYTF
TGTGCCTGGAGTGTTGACAGGGGGAGCGGCTACACCTTC
>-|TRBJ2-5|-|TRBV29-1
CSAQGGETQYF
TGCAGCGCCCAGGGTGGAGAGACCCAGTACTTC
>TRBD1|TRBJ1-2|-|TRBV4-1
CASSQEWGQERSYTF
TGCGCCAGCAGCCAAGAATGGGGACAGGAGCGAAGCTACACCTTC
>TRBD1|TRBJ2-5|-|TRBV29-1
CSGTGDGETQYF
TGCAGCGGAACAGGGGATGGGGAGACCCAGTACTTC
>-|TRBJ1-6|-|TRBV28
CASSLGVSPLHF
TGTGCCAGCAGCCTAGGGGTATCACCCCTCCACTTT
>-|TRBJ1-2|-|TRBV14
CASSRRTADGYTF
TGTGCCAGCAGTCGAAGGACGGCAGATGGCTACACCTTC
>-|TRBJ2-1|-|TRBV5-8
CASSGGPILSNEQFF
TGTGCCAGCAGCGGGGGGCCTATTTTGAGCAATGAGCAGTTCTTC
>-|TRBJ1-1|-|TRBV30
CAWSGSRNTEAFF
TGTGCCTGGAGTGGATCCAGGAACACTGAAGCTTTCTTT
>-|TRBJ2-7|-|TRBV7-9
CASTSGKGGSSYEQYF
TGTGCCAGCACCTCGGGGAAAGGGGGGAGCTCCTACGAGCAGTACTTC
>-|TRBJ2-1|-|TRBV6-4
CASRRGAGANNEQFF
TGTGCCAGCAGGAGGGGGGCAGGGGCTAACAATGAGCAGTTCTTC
>-|TRBJ2-7|-|TRBV10-1
CASSESDGTVYEQYF
TGCGCCAGCAGTGAGAGCGACGGGACCGTCTACGAGCAGTACTTC
>-|TRBJ1-6|-|TRBV5-1
CASSRKLGVGSPLHF
TGCGCCAGCAGCCGAAAATTGGGGGTTGGTTCACCCCTCCACTTT
>-|TRBJ2-2|-|TRBV7-3
CASSTGSNTGELFF
TGTGCCAGCAGCACAGGTTCCAACACCGGGGAGCTGTTTTTT
>TRBD1|TRBJ1-5|-|TRBV12-5
CASALEGGQGQPQHF
TGTGCTAGTGCCTTAGAGGGAGGACAGGGACAGCCCCAGCATTTT
>TRBD1|TRBJ1-2|-|TRBV29-1
CSVVGPGGGYTF
TGCAGCGTAGTGGGACCAGGGGGTGGCTACACCTTC
>TRBD2|TRBJ2-1|-|TRBV18
CASSGLAGDNEQFF
TGTGCCAGCTCAGGGCTGGCGGGAGACAATGAGCAGTTCTTC
>-|TRBJ1-1|-|TRBV7-2
CASSSTGNTEAFF
TGTGCCAGCAGCTCAACGGGGAACACTGAAGCTTTCTTT